The text below deals with one T cell receptor (beta chain). The data belong to a study of cytomegalovirus exposure and HLA in healthy donors. Per germline, CDR1 SNHLY and CDR2 FYNNEI. The length of the CDR3 is 15 residues. V shed 6 bases, J shed 6 bases, and the junction held 7 bases outside the gene matches. Primers: 60 Vbeta forward and 13 Jbeta reverse. Here immunoSEQ multiplex PCR was the method, and the copy in TCRdb shows in-frame clones only, minus some. The table records 220,000 or so clones, 65% to 85% of them present only once. Sequenced input: PBMCs. The TCR sequence derives from a man over 45 in good health and CMV-seronegative. The rearrangement links TRBV2 to TRBJ2-2; 10 nucleotides line up with TRBD2. CDR3 nucleotides: TGTGCCAGCAGACAGCGGGAGGGCCTCGCCGGGGAGCTGTTTTTT. Translating it yields CASRQREGLAGELFF. The whole variable domain, filled in from reference TRBV2 and TRBJ2-2, reads EPEVTQTPSHQVTQMGQEVILRCVPISNHLYFYWYRQILGQKVEFLVSFYNNEISEKSEIFDDQFSVERPDGSNFTLKIRSTKLEDSAMYFCASRQREGLAGELFFGEGSRLTVL.